The 14 T cell receptor beta chains listed next were all sequenced from one sample in a study of T cell clones after liver transplantation. The repertoire was sequenced with immunoSEQ multiplex PCR; TCRdb's copy has only in-frame clones and lacks some. The table has over 60,000 clones, 80% seen once. Sequenced here: CD4+ T cells from blood, sampled before liver transplant. The receptors were gathered from a human donor who received a liver transplant.

This chain joins TRBV30 and TRBJ1-1; TRBD1 matches 8 bases. The CDR3 consists of 12 residues. The V gene's germline CDR1 is GTSNPN and CDR2 SVGIG (reference sequence). Trimming cost V 4 bases and J 9 bases; bases outside gene matches: 7. CDR3: CAWMRTGTQAFF. DNA for the CDR3: TGTGCCTGGATGAGGACAGGGACCCAAGCTTTCTTT. The full variable domain, in which reference TRBV30 and TRBJ1-1 provide the parts outside the CDR3, is SQTIHQWPATLVQPVGSPLSLECTVEGTSNPNLYWYRQAAGRGLQLLFYSVGIGQISSEVPQNLSASRPQDRQFILSSKKLLLSDSGFYLCAWMRTGTQAFFGQGTRLTVV.

The rearrangement links TRBV6-6 to TRBJ1-5; the D is unclear. The CDR3 length is 13 residues. Trimming took off 6 bases at V and 6 bases at J, with 12 bases between the two ends. Germline-derived CDR1 and CDR2 are MNHNY and SVGAGI (reference sequence). The CDR3 sequence is CASSSQRPQPQHF. For the CDR3, the DNA is TGTGCCAGCAGCTCCCAGAGGCCTCAGCCCCAGCATTTT.

V and J are TRBV7-8 and TRBJ1-4, with D unresolved. V shed 1 base and J shed 0 bases, with 12 bases lying between them. The CDR3 sequence is 17 residues long. The germline CDR1 and CDR2 sequences are SGHVS and FQNEAQ. CDR3 bases: TGTGCCAGCAGCTTAGGGCCGCCTATTGCAACTAATGAAAAACTGTTTTTT. Its protein product is CASSLGPPIATNEKLFF.

This clone was detected only a few times. The chain couples TRBV11-2 to TRBJ2-7, with 7 bases lining up with TRBD2. The trim removed 4 bases at V and 0 bases at J, leaving 9 bases unmatched. The CDR3 is 16 amino acids. CDR1 is SGHAT, CDR2 FQNNGV, per germline. The CDR3 sequence: CASSWIPRDYSYEQYF. In DNA form, the CDR3 reads TGTGCCAGCAGCTGGATTCCTCGGGACTACTCCTACGAGCAGTACTTC. Using reference TRBV11-2 and TRBJ2-7 for the parts outside the CDR3, the full variable domain is EAGVAQSPRYKIIEKRQSVAFWCNPISGHATLYWYQQILGQGPKLLIQFQNNGVVDDSQLPKDRFSAERLKGVDSTLKIQPAKLEDSAVYLCASSWIPRDYSYEQYFGPGTRLTVT.

This clone is a singleton in its sample. The chain couples TRBV28 to TRBJ1-1; a weak D match, TRBD1 (5 bases). Trimming cost V 3 bases and J 1 base, with 18 bases left between them. The CDR3 totals 17 residues. Germline CDR1 and CDR2: MDHEN and SYDVKM. The CDR3 loop is CASSFWGSREGNTEAFF. In nucleotides, the CDR3 is TGTGCCAGCAGTTTCTGGGGTTCCAGGGAGGGGAACACTGAAGCTTTCTTT.

The rearrangement links TRBV7-9 to TRBJ2-7; D remains ambiguous. Trimming cost V 6 bases and J 0 bases, with 12 bases left between them. The V gene's germline CDR1 is SEHNR and CDR2 FQNEAQ (reference sequence). The CDR3 totals 14 residues. The CDR3 is CASRSSGPSYEQYF. In DNA form, the CDR3 reads TGTGCCAGCAGATCTTCCGGGCCCTCCTACGAGCAGTACTTC.

This chain links TRBV18 with TRBJ2-1, with 8 bases that match TRBD2. Germline loops: CDR1 KGHSH, CDR2 LQKENI. Trimming took 3 bases from V and 10 from J; bases not matched to a gene: 20. This CDR3 is built from 18 residues. The CDR3 sequence is CASSPAEVRSGRFREQFF. Written as DNA, the CDR3 is TGTGCCAGCTCACCGGCCGAGGTCCGGAGCGGGAGATTCAGGGAGCAGTTCTTC.

In regard to this clone: The same CDR3 also results from other DNA sequences found in this sample. The rearrangement links TRBV7-9 to TRBJ2-7, with D perhaps matching TRBD1 (6 bases). The CDR3 loop spans 14 amino acids. The V end was cut by 1 base, the J end by 0 bases, with 7 bases between. Looked up from germline, CDR1 is SEHNR and CDR2 is FQNEAQ (reference sequence). The chain's CDR3 is CASSLGTVSYEQYF. The CDR3 DNA follows: TGTGCCAGCAGCTTAGGGACAGTCTCCTACGAGCAGTACTTC.

The chain uses TRBV18 and TRBJ1-1; TRBD1 matches 8 bases. Germline-derived CDR1 and CDR2 are KGHSH and LQKENI. Germline trimming cut 8 bases from V and 2 bases from J; bases unmatched to any gene: 4. The CDR3 totals 13 residues. The CDR3 is CASTGQANTEAFF. In nucleotides, the CDR3 is TGTGCCAGCACGGGACAGGCAAACACTGAAGCTTTCTTT.

The chain employs TRBV18 and TRBJ1-1, with D hard to call. This CDR3 is 12 amino acids long. Germline V gene sequence: CDR1 KGHSH, CDR2 LQKENI. Trimming took 5 bases from V and 8 from J, leaving 12 bases between them. Here the CDR3 reads CASSSQQGEAFF. In DNA form, the CDR3 reads TGTGCCAGCTCATCTCAACAAGGGGAAGCTTTCTTT.

This clone was detected only a few times. The chain joins TRBV4-2 to TRBJ2-3; no reliable D call. This CDR3 is 16 amino acids long. The V gene's germline CDR1 is LGHNA and CDR2 YNFKEQ. The V and J ends lost 0 bases and 2 bases respectively, with 12 bases between them. The CDR3 region is CASSQDLGVNTDTQYF. The DNA of the CDR3 is TGTGCCAGCAGCCAAGATCTAGGTGTAAACACAGATACGCAGTATTTT.

This chain links TRBV15 with TRBJ2-6, with TRBD2 as a possible D gene (6 bases). The length of the CDR3 is 17 residues. Germline lookup yields CDR1 LNHNV and CDR2 YYDKDF (reference sequence). V lost 3 bases to trimming and J lost 0 bases, with 12 bases between them. DNA of the CDR3: TGTGCCACCAGCAGCGGGGGATTCAGCTCTGGGGCCAACGTCCTGACTTTC. Its protein product is CATSSGGFSSGANVLTF. Filled out from reference TRBV15 and TRBJ2-6, the complete variable domain reads DAMVIQNPRYQVTQFGKPVTLSCSQTLNHNVMYWYQQKSSQAPKLLFHYYDKDFNNEADTPDNFQSRRPNTSFCFLDIRSPGLGDTAMYLCATSSGGFSSGANVLTFGAGSRLTVL.

This clone was observed once. The chain carries TRBV28 and TRBJ1-3; D is possibly TRBD1 (5 bases). This CDR3 has 16 amino acids. Germline values: CDR1 MDHEN, CDR2 SYDVKM. The V end was cut by 4 bases, the J end by 1 base, with 14 bases between. CDR3 in DNA: TGTGCCAGCAGTTCATCAGGGAGGTGGTCTGGAAACACCATATATTTT. This gives the protein CASSSSGRWSGNTIYF.

The V and J genes are TRBV11-2 and TRBJ2-6, with D possibly being TRBD2 (7 bases). The V gene's germline CDR1 is SGHAT and CDR2 FQNNGV. CDR3 length equals 19 residues. Trimming took 4 bases from V and 0 from J, leaving 19 bases between them. Here the CDR3 DNA reads TGTGCCAGCAGCTCATACCGGGTGAGGGGGGGCTCTGGGGCCAACGTCCTGACTTTC. Protein sequence: CASSSYRVRGGSGANVLTF.